A selection of T cell receptor beta chains follows, all from one sample in a study of metastatic and nonmetastatic thyroid tumors. TCRdb re-called the PCR reads with MiXCR. This sample has fewer than 25,000 clones; about 17% occur once, and the top ten carry approximately 2.7%. The sample was adjacent normal tissue. Receptor source: a male donor with papillary thyroid cancer or a benign thyroid nodule (not recorded which). Some clones in this sample may be carry-over from other donors' samples. Each CDR3 is given with its conserved first and last residue. A D gene is named only where the DNA matches it firmly. Expanded clones are given a class, and other clones once, few, many or no size at all.

size,J,D,V,DNA,CDR3
many,TRBJ2-6,NA,TRBV5-1,TGCGCCAGCAGCTCGAGGGGGGGACCTATAGCTTCTGGGGCCAACGTCCTGACTTTC,CASSSRGGPIASGANVLTF
medium-sized,TRBJ1-1,NA,TRBV6-1,TGTGCCAGCCAATCGACGGGGAACACTGAAGCTTTCTTT,CASQSTGNTEAFF
NA,TRBJ2-7,TRBD2,TRBV24-1,TGTGCCACCAGTGAGAGGACTAGCGGGAGTCCAGAGTACTTC,CATSERTSGSPEYF
many,TRBJ2-2,TRBD1,TRBV27,TGTGCCAGCAGTTTACGCGGGACAGGACTAACCGGGGAGCTGTTTTTT,CASSLRGTGLTGELFF
many,TRBJ1-2,NA,TRBV9,TGTGCCAGCAGCACCGACGGGGGAGCCTATGGCTACACCTTC,CASSTDGGAYGYTF
many,TRBJ2-2,TRBD2,TRBV20-1,TGCAGTGCTAAATACCTAGCGGGAGTTGTCACCGGGGAGCTGTTTTTT,CSAKYLAGVVTGELFF
many,TRBJ2-3,TRBD2,TRBV10-1,TGCGCCAGCAGTAAATCAGCGGGGGGTAACACAGATACGCAGTATTTT,CASSKSAGGNTDTQYF
medium-sized,TRBJ2-1,NA,TRBV12-3/TRBV12-4,TGTGCCAGCAGTCATGAGGGGGGCTCCTACAATGAGCAGTTCTTC,CASSHEGGSYNEQFF
many,TRBJ1-5,TRBD1,TRBV6-5,TGTGCCAGCAGTTACTCCCGGGACAGGCCAAATCAGCCCCAGCATTTT,CASSYSRDRPNQPQHF
medium-sized,TRBJ2-5,TRBD1,TRBV12-3/TRBV12-4,TGTGCCAGCACCAGGGGGTTAGAGACCCAGTACTTC,CASTRGLETQYF
medium-sized,TRBJ2-7,TRBD2,TRBV9,TGTGCCAGCAGCTCAACCGGGACTAGCGGGGACGAGCAGTACTTC,CASSSTGTSGDEQYF
many,TRBJ1-1,NA,TRBV15,TGTGCCACCAGCAGAGATTCCCCAACCCGGGACCGCAGGACATTCGAAGCTTTCTTT,CATSRDSPTRDRRTFEAFF
many,TRBJ1-1,NA,TRBV19,TGTGCCAGTAGTAGAGGCGCTGGGTCTCAGACCAACACTGAAGCTTTCTTT,CASSRGAGSQTNTEAFF
many,TRBJ1-2,NA,TRBV4-1,TGCGCCAGCAGTCTCATGGGGCAGGCGGCTAACTATGGCTACACCTTC,CASSLMGQAANYGYTF
few,TRBJ2-3,NA,TRBV27,TGTGCCAGCAGCTCACCACTGGGCACAGATACTCAGTATTTT,CASSSPLGTDTQYF
many,TRBJ2-3,TRBD1,TRBV5-6,TGTGCCAGTGACAAGGGGGCATTAAACACAGATACGCAGTATTTT,CASDKGALNTDTQYF
many,TRBJ2-3,TRBD2,TRBV4-1,TGCGCCAGCAGCCAAGATTGGCTAGCGGGTGGCCAGGGCACAGATACGCAGTATTTT,CASSQDWLAGGQGTDTQYF
medium-sized,TRBJ2-2,NA,TRBV12-3/TRBV12-4,TGTGCCAGCACCCGGGCTGCGGTGAACACCGGGGAGCTGTTTTTT,CASTRAAVNTGELFF
NA,TRBJ2-7,NA,TRBV30,TGTGCCTGGAGTTACCTACGGACAGCCTCTGGAGAGCAGTACTTC,CAWSYLRTASGEQYF
NA,TRBJ1-1,TRBD1,TRBV7-8,TGTGCCAGCAGCAATAACAGGGGTGTTGCTTTCTTT,CASSNNRGVAFF
many,TRBJ2-1,NA,TRBV3-1,TGTGCCAGCAGCCAAGATCCTGATAGCGACCTCAATGAGCAGTTCTTC,CASSQDPDSDLNEQFF
many,TRBJ2-4,NA,TRBV9,TGTGCCAGCAGTACAAACAGGGAGGGCATTCAGTACTTC,CASSTNREGIQYF
many,TRBJ1-1,TRBD1,TRBV15,TGTGCCACCAGGTTACAGGGGGGAAACACTGAAGCTTTCTTT,CATRLQGGNTEAFF
NA,TRBJ2-7,TRBD2,TRBV20-1,TGCAGTGCTAGAGGGCGGGGGGGCTGGTTCCAGAACGAGCAGTACTTC,CSARGRGGWFQNEQYF
medium-sized,TRBJ2-6,TRBD1,TRBV27,TGTGCCAGCAGTCCGGGACAGGGAGCCCCTGGGGCCAACGTCCTGACTTTC,CASSPGQGAPGANVLTF
few,TRBJ2-5,TRBD1,TRBV12-3/TRBV12-4,TGTGCCAGCATTTTCGTGAGGGGGCTGGGAGAGACCCAGTACTTC,CASIFVRGLGETQYF
few,TRBJ1-2,TRBD1,TRBV10-3,TGTGCCATCAGGCCGCAGGGGGCCTCCTATGGCTACACCTTC,CAIRPQGASYGYTF
NA,TRBJ2-7,NA,TRBV10-3,TGTGCCATCAGTGACACAGGGTTGGTCCTCGAGCAGTACTTC,CAISDTGLVLEQYF
NA,TRBJ2-1,NA,TRBV11-2,TGTGCCAGCAGCTTAGAGGTGTGTTACAACAATGGGCAGTTCTTC,CASSLEVCYNNGQFF
many,TRBJ2-3,TRBD2,TRBV11-3,TGTGCCAGCAGCTTATGCCCGCTAGCGGATTGGGATACGCAGTATTTT,CASSLCPLADWDTQYF
many,TRBJ2-1,TRBD2,TRBV2,TGTGCCAGCGGACTAGCGGGAGGGACGTCATACAATGAGCAGTTCTTC,CASGLAGGTSYNEQFF
NA,TRBJ2-2,TRBD1,TRBV12-3/TRBV12-4,TGTGCCAGCAGTCTCCCCGGGACAGGGGTCTCGGGTCCTTCCGGGGAGCTGTTTTTT,CASSLPGTGVSGPSGELFF
medium-sized,TRBJ2-2,TRBD1,TRBV6-1,TGTGCCAGCAGGAGGGGACAGACCGCGAACACCGGGGAGCTGTTTTTT,CASRRGQTANTGELFF
NA,TRBJ2-1,NA,TRBV20-1,TGCAGTGCTATAATGAGGGACTCCTACAATGAGCAGTTCTTC,CSAIMRDSYNEQFF
NA,TRBJ2-5,NA,TRBV6-1,TGTGCCATCAGGGACCATAAGGGAGGTCAAGAGACCCAGTACTTC,CAIRDHKGGQETQYF
many,TRBJ1-1,NA,TRBV4-1,TGCGCCAGCAGCGCAATGCCCGGACCCAACACTGAAGCTTTCTTT,CASSAMPGPNTEAFF